This TCR beta chain was recovered during a study of T cell responses to AZD1222 COVID-19 vaccine. Broader study findings: Dominant at 160-218 and 743-854, vaccine-associated CD4 TCRs also spanned spike. Seropositive AZD1222 recipients at baseline numbered only 5 to 7. Donors were chiefly white British, with a greater number of females, and clonal diversity was perhaps underestimated.

The assay was immunoSEQ multiplex PCR, and TCRdb's table has in-frame clones only and misses some. The data show approximately 150,000 clones, with approximately 85% seen just once and 5% to 6.5% held by the top ten. With respect to this clone: Its antigen is not known.

The source is an adult who received the MenACWY meningococcal vaccine as a control. Material: peripheral blood, obtained 28 days after the second dose of the MenACWY control vaccine.

The CDR3 reads CASSPPGQGAEKLFF. DNA of the CDR3: TGTGCCAGCTCACCACCGGGGCAGGGGGCTGAAAAACTGTTTTTT. V is TRBV18 and J is TRBJ1-4; 8 bases line up with TRBD1. The CDR3 covers 15 residues. Trimming took 0 bases from V and 7 from J; bases not matched to a gene: 4. Per the germline V gene, CDR1 is KGHSH and CDR2 is LQKENI.